What follows are 7 T cell receptor beta chains derived from one specimen sequenced in a study of T cells in localized non-small cell lung cancer. Clones were read by immunoSEQ multiplex PCR, and TCRdb kept only the in-frame ones, dropping some. The sample lists around 91,000 clones, approximately 86% occurring once. Sequencing used peripheral blood, obtained before any cancer treatment. The receptors here all came from a man aged 40-75 years with stage I squamous cell lung carcinoma.

This sequence joins TRBV7-3 and TRBJ2-3, with 8 bases aligning to TRBD2. Trimming took 10 bases from V and 0 from J; bases not matched to a gene: 9. The CDR3 length is 15 residues. The germline gives CDR1 SGHTA, CDR2 FQGTGA. CDR3 nucleotides: TGTGCCACATACCCTGGACTAGCCAGCACAGATACGCAGTATTTT. Translation: CATYPGLASTDTQYF.

The CDR3 sequence is CASSYSGHEQFF. In nucleotides, the CDR3 is TGTGCCAGCAGTTACTCGGGGCATGAGCAGTTCTTC. The chain recombines TRBV6-6 with TRBJ2-1, with D maybe TRBD1 (5 bases). This CDR3 region has 12 residues. Trimming pared 0 bases from V and 8 bases from J, leaving 5 bases between. CDR1 is MNHNY, CDR2 SVGAGI, per germline (reference sequence).

The CDR3 reads CASSFTRDGDEKLFF. As DNA, the CDR3 is TGCGCCAGCAGCTTCACTCGGGACGGGGATGAAAAACTGTTTTTT. The genes are TRBV5-1 and TRBJ1-4; D is possibly TRBD1 (5 bases). The V gene's germline CDR1 is SGHRS and CDR2 YFSETQ. The CDR3 extends over 15 amino acids. Trimming cost V 2 bases and J 6 bases, with 14 bases left between them.

The rearrangement links TRBV25-1 to TRBJ1-2; no clear D. This CDR3 is built from 11 residues. The germline V and J ends were trimmed by 5 bases and 1 base, with 2 bases remaining between them. CDR1 MGHDK and CDR2 SYGVNS come from the germline V gene. DNA for the CDR3: TGTGCCAGCAGTAATAACTATGGCTACACCTTC. Its protein is CASSNNYGYTF.

V is TRBV5-4 and J is TRBJ2-3, with TRBD2 as a possible D gene (5 bases). CDR3 length: 16 amino acids. Germline V gene sequence: CDR1 SGHNT, CDR2 YYREEE (reference sequence). V lost 3 bases and J 4 bases, leaving 18 bases between the germline ends. This chain's CDR3 is CASSSPGIFGADTQYF. DNA of the CDR3: TGTGCCAGCAGCTCACCGGGGATCTTTGGCGCAGATACGCAGTATTTT.

The chain is built from TRBV6-1 and TRBJ1-2; weak D call: TRBD1 (6 bases). Trimming cost V 6 bases and J 7 bases, with 18 bases left between them. In germline, CDR1 is MNHNS, CDR2 SASEGT. The CDR3 consists of 14 residues. The CDR3 region has the DNA TGTGCCAGCAGAGTGACAGGTACTCGGGCTGGCTACACCTTC. Protein: CASRVTGTRAGYTF.

The gene calls are TRBV10-1 and TRBJ1-1; no clear D gene. Germline V gene sequence: CDR1 WNHNN, CDR2 SYGVQD (reference sequence). This CDR3 contains 13 residues. Trimming stripped 4 bases from V and 4 bases from J, with 10 bases between. The CDR3 region has the DNA TGCGCCAGCAGTGCCGAAGTAACCACTGAAGCTTTCTTT. Translating gives CASSAEVTTEAFF.